The 13 T cell receptor beta chains below all came from one sample that was sequenced in a study of T-cell memory formation after mild COVID-19. From the 5' RACE reads, TCRdb called clonotypes with MiXCR, one entry per CDR3 protein. The sample records hundreds of thousands of distinct CDR3 sequences, about 16% being singletons. Input material: PBMCs or a T cell subset sorted from them (not recorded which). These TCRs come from a man between 18 and 29 years old who had mild COVID-19 (a few samples of this study predate the infection). Cell type and time point are not known.

This clonotype occurred a few times. The chain employs TRBV20-1 and TRBJ2-3; TRBD2 aligns across 9 bases. Germline values: CDR1 DFQATT, CDR2 SNEGSKA (reference sequence). This CDR3 has 16 amino acids. Losses at the gene ends were 6 bases for V and 5 bases for J; bases not matched to a gene: 15. The CDR3 DNA follows: TGCAGTGCCTCTCAGGGGCGGGGGGGCCGCGGAGATACGCAGTATTTT. Translated: CSASQGRGGRGDTQYF.

The chain employs TRBV20-1 and TRBJ1-6; D gene unclear. Germline CDR1 reads DFQATT; CDR2 reads SNEGSKA (reference sequence). Trimming took 1 base from V and 0 from J, leaving 10 bases between them. The CDR3 loop spans 16 amino acids. The CDR3 region is CSARVTGSSYNSPLHF. The CDR3 region has the DNA TGCAGTGCTAGAGTGACCGGGAGCTCCTATAATTCACCCCTCCACTTT.

This clonotype was detected ten times or more. This chain links TRBV15 with TRBJ2-7; no clear D. The CDR3 spans 13 residues. V lost 5 bases and J lost 6, with 14 bases in between. CDR1 is LNHNV, CDR2 YYDKDF, per germline (reference sequence). CDR3 region: CATSQSRLREQYV. The CDR3, as DNA: TGTGCCACCAGCCAGAGTCGACTTCGCGAGCAGTACGTC.

The genes are TRBV29-1 and TRBJ1-1; D is unclear. V was cut by 4 bases and J by 1 base, with 10 bases left in between. The CDR3 extends over 13 amino acids. Germline CDR1 reads SQVTM; CDR2 reads ANQGSEA. CDR3 sequence (DNA): TGCAGCGTTGCCTACCAAGGGAACACTGAAGCTTTCTTT. Its translation is CSVAYQGNTEAFF.

The rearrangement links TRBV30 to TRBJ2-7; D is ambiguous. CDR3 length: 13 residues. The germline V and J ends were trimmed by 2 bases and 2 bases, with 10 bases remaining between them. The germline V gene has CDR1 GTSNPN and CDR2 SVGIG (reference sequence). The CDR3 sequence is CAWSSQAAYEQYF. The CDR3 DNA reads TGTGCCTGGAGTTCCCAGGCTGCCTACGAGCAGTACTTC.

This clonotype occurred many times. V and J are TRBV5-5 and TRBJ1-5; D may be TRBD1 (5 bases). CDR1 and CDR2 from the germline V gene are SGHKS and YYEKEE (reference sequence). Trimming removed 0 bases from V and 6 bases from J, with 13 bases in between. The CDR3 is 15 amino acids. CDR3 DNA: TGTGCCAGCAGCTTGGCGCAGGGTGGGACTCAGCCCCAGCATTTT. It translates to CASSLAQGGTQPQHF.

CDR3 sequence (DNA): TGTGCCAGCAGTGAAGAGCTTCAGCCCCAGCATTTT. Translated, it gives CASSEELQPQHF. The genes are TRBV2 and TRBJ1-5; D remains ambiguous. V dropped 1 base and J dropped 6 bases, with 4 bases sitting between them. Germline values: CDR1 SNHLY, CDR2 FYNNEI. This CDR3 is built from 12 residues.

The chain links TRBV6-5 to TRBJ1-6; D is ambiguous. The V and J ends lost 0 bases and 10 bases respectively, with 19 bases between them. Germline V gives CDR1 MNHEY, CDR2 SVGAGI. The CDR3 runs to 17 residues. The CDR3 sequence: CASSYSMRGLRDSPLHF. The DNA of the CDR3 is TGTGCCAGCAGTTACTCGATGCGTGGCTTAAGAGACTCACCCCTCCACTTT.

This clonotype was seen more than once but under ten times. This chain uses TRBV5-1 with TRBJ2-3; D is possibly TRBD2 (6 bases). The CDR3 length is 16 residues. Germline V CDR1 and CDR2: SGHRS, YFSETQ. Trimming removed 2 bases from V and 3 bases from J, with 16 bases in between. CDR3 DNA sequence: TGCGCCAGCAGCTTAAGGCCGGGGGATCGGACAGATACGCAGTATTTT. This translates into CASSLRPGDRTDTQYF.

The chain recombines TRBV12-3 or TRBV12-4 with TRBJ2-7, with D unclear. The CDR3 is made up of 13 amino acids. V lost 1 base and J 3 bases, leaving 7 bases between the germline ends. The CDR3: CASSLEEFYEQYV. CDR3 in DNA: TGTGCCAGCAGTTTAGAGGAATTCTACGAGCAGTACGTC.

The table lists this clonotype with many counts. The chain carries TRBV20-1 and TRBJ2-2, with a possible D match to TRBD2 (6 bases). The V gene's germline CDR1 is DFQATT and CDR2 SNEGSKA (reference sequence). CDR3 length equals 15 residues. Trimming took 5 bases from V and 3 from J, leaving 16 bases between them. This chain's CDR3 is CSAAKTGTDTGELFF. CDR3 bases: TGCAGTGCTGCGAAAACTGGGACTGACACCGGGGAGCTGTTTTTT.

This clonotype was detected only a few times. CDR3 coding DNA: TGCAGTGCTCCCCAGGGCACTAGCGGAGAGCAGTACTTC. It codes for CSAPQGTSGEQYF. This chain connects TRBV20-1 to TRBJ2-7, with 8 bases lining up with TRBD2. CDR3 size: 13 residues. J lost 7 bases, V lost 5 bases, and 10 bases had no gene match. Germline V gene sequence: CDR1 DFQATT, CDR2 SNEGSKA (reference sequence).

This clonotype was observed a few times. The V gene is TRBV5-1, the J gene TRBJ2-3; D is possibly TRBD2 (6 bases). This CDR3 spans 15 amino acids. CDR1 is SGHRS and CDR2 is YFSETQ in the germline V gene. The V gene lost 7 bases and the J gene lost 1 base, with 16 bases spanning the gap. As DNA, the CDR3 is TGCGCCAGCGGGTTTGGCGGGGCCGGCACAGATACGCAGTATTTT. Protein sequence: CASGFGGAGTDTQYF.